The present TCR beta chain was sequenced within a study of blood T cell repertoires in COVID-19. Study-level background: PBMCs, B-cell-depleted T cells, or T cells were the source of the cDNA or gDNA that made up the material.

The germline V and J ends were trimmed by 1 base and 6 bases, with 19 bases remaining between them. CDR3 length: 17 amino acids. Looked up from germline, CDR1 is SGHAT and CDR2 is FQNNGV. Methods used by the authors: It was from reference gene primer amplification that nucleated cell counts were estimated. Clones were sequenced by immunoSEQ multiplex PCR, and TCRdb holds only the in-frame ones, with some missing. The V and J calls and the clone size are those of that table, but D and trimming were determined from the DNA. The data contain about 98,000 clones, 82% of them singletons. The sequence derives from a man aged 65 to 85 with active or convalescent COVID-19. The sample taken for sequencing was peripheral blood. This sequence joins TRBV11-2 and TRBJ1-5; D may be TRBD1 (6 bases). As DNA, the CDR3 is TGTGCCAGCAGCTTAGCGTCAGGGGACCGGGGAAGTCAGCCCCAGCATTTT. This sequence encodes CASSLASGDRGSQPQHF.